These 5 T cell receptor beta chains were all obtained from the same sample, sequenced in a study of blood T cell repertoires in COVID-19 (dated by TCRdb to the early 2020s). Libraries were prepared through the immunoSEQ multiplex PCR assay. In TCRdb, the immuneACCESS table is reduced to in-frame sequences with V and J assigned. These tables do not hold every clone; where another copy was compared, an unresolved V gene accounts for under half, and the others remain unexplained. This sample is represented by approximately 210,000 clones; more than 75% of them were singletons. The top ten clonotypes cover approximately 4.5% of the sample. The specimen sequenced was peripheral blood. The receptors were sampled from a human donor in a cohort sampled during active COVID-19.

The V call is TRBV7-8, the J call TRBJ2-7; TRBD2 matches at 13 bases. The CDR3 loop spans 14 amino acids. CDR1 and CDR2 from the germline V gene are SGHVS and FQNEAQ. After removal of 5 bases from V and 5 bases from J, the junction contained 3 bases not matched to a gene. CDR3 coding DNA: TGTGCCAGCAGCATCGGGACTAGCGGGGACGAGCAGTACTTC. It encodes CASSIGTSGDEQYF.

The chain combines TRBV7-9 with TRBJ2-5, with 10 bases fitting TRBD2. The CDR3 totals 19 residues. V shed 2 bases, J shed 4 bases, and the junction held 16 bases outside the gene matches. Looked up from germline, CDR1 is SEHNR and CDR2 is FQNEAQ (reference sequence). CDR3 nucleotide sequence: TGTGCCAGCAGCTTATGGACCGGCCTAGCGGGGGCCTCGGGAGAGACCCAGTACTTC. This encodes CASSLWTGLAGASGETQYF.

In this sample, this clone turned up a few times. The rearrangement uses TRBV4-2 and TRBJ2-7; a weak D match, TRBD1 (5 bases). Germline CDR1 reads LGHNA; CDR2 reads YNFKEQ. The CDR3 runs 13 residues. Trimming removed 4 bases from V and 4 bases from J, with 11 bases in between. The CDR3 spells CASSRGGAYEQYF. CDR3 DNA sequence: TGTGCCAGCAGCCGGGGCGGCGCTTACGAGCAGTACTTC.

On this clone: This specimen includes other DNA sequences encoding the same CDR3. The CDR3 DNA reads as TGCGCCAGCAGCTTGGCCGGGACAGGGAATGAAAAACTGTTTTTT. Translating it yields CASSLAGTGNEKLFF. This chain uses TRBV5-1 with TRBJ1-4, with 9 bases identical to TRBD1. This CDR3 has 15 residues. V trimming: 0 bases; J trimming: 5 bases; junction bases outside the gene matches: 2. Germline CDR1 is SGHRS and CDR2 is YFSETQ.

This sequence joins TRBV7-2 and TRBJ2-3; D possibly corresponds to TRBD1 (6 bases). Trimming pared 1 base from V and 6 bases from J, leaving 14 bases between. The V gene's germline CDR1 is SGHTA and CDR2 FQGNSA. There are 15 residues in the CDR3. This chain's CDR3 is CASSLERGTVDTQYF. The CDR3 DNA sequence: TGTGCCAGCAGCTTAGAAAGGGGGACGGTGGATACGCAGTATTTT.